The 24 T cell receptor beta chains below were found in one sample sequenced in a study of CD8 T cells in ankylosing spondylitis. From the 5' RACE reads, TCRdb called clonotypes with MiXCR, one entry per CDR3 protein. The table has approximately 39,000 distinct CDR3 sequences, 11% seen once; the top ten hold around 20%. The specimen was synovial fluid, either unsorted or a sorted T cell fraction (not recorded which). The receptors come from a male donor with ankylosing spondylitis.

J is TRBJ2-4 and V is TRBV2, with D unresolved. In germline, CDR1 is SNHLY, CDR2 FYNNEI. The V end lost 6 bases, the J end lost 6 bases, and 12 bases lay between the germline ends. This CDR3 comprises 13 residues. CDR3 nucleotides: TGTGCCAGCAGCACCTTCGGGCCAAACATTCAGTACTTC. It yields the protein CASSTFGPNIQYF.

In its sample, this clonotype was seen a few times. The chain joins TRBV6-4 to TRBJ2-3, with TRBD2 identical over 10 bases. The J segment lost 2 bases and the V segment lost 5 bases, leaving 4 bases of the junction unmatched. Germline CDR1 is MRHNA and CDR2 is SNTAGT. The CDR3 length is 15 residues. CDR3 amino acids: CASSTSGTPTDTQYF. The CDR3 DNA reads TGTGCCAGCAGTACTAGCGGGACCCCCACAGATACGCAGTATTTT.

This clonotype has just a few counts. The CDR3 protein is CATSRDPQGYEQYF. The CDR3 DNA sequence: TGTGCCACCAGCAGAGATCCTCAGGGATACGAGCAGTACTTC. The chain is built from TRBV15 and TRBJ2-7; D possibly corresponds to TRBD1 (5 bases). CDR3 length equals 14 residues. CDR1 and CDR2 (germline): LNHNV, YYDKDF (reference sequence). Between the trimmed V and J ends, which lost 0 bases and 4 bases, there was a span of 10 bases.

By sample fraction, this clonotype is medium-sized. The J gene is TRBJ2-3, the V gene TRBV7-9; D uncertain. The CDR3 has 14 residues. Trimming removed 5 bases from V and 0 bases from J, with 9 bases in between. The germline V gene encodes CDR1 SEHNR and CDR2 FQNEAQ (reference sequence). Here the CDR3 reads CASSLTSSTDTQYF. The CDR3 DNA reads TGTGCCAGCAGCCTGACGAGCAGCACAGATACGCAGTATTTT.

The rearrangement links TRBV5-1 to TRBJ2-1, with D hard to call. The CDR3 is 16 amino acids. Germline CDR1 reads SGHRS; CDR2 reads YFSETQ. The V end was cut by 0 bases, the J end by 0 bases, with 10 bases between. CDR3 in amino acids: CASSLAGSASYNEQFF. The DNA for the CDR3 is TGCGCCAGCAGCTTGGCTGGCTCGGCCTCCTACAATGAGCAGTTCTTC. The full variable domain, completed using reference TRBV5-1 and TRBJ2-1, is KAGVTQTPRYLIKTRGQQVTLSCSPISGHRSVSWYQQTPGQGLQFLFEYFSETQRNKGNFPGRFSGRQFSNSRSEMNVSTLELGDSALYLCASSLAGSASYNEQFFGPGTRLTVL.

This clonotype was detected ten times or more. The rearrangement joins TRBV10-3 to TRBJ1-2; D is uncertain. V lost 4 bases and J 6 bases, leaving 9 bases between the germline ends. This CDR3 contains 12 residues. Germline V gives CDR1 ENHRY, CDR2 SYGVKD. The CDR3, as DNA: TGTGCCATCAGTGTGGGAAGCGATGGCTACACCTTC. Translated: CAISVGSDGYTF.

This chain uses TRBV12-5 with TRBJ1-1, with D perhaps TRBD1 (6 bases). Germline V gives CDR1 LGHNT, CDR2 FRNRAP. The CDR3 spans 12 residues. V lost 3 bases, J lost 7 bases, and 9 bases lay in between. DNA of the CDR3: TGTGCTAGTGGTTTACAGGGAGGTGAAGCTTTCTTT. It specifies CASGLQGGEAFF.

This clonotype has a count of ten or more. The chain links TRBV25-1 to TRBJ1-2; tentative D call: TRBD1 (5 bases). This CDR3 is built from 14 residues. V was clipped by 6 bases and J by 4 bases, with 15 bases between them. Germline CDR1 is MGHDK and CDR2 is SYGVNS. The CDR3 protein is CASSPTGDFYGYTF. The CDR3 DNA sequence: TGTGCCAGCAGCCCGACCGGGGACTTCTATGGCTACACCTTC.

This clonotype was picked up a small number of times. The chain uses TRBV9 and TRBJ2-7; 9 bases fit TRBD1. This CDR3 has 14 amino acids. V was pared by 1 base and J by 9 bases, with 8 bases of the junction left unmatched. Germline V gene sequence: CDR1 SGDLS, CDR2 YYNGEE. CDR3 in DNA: TGTGCCAGCAGCGTAACAGGGGGCTTCGATCGGCAGTACTTC. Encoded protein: CASSVTGGFDRQYF.

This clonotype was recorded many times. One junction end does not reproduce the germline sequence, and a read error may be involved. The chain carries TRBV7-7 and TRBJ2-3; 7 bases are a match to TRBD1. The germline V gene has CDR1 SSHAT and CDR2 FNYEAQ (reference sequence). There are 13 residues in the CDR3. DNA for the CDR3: TGTGCTAGCAGCACAGGGGGCACAGATACGCAGTATTTT. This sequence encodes CASSTGGTDTQYF. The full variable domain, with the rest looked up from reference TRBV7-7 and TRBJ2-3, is GAGVSQSPRYKVTKRGQDVTLRCDPISSHATLYWYQQALGQGPEFLTYFNYEAQPDKSGLPSDRFSAERPEGSISTLTIQRTEQRDSAMYRCASSTGGTDTQYFGPGTRLTVL.

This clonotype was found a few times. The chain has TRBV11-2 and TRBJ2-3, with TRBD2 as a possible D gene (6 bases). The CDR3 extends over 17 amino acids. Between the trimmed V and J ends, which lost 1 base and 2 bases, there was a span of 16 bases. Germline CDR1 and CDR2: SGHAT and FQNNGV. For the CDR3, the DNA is TGTGCCAGCAGCTTAGGTTATGGGACTGACAACACAGATACGCAGTATTTT. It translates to CASSLGYGTDNTDTQYF. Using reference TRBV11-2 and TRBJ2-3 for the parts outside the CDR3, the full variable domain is EAGVAQSPRYKIIEKRQSVAFWCNPISGHATLYWYQQILGQGPKLLIQFQNNGVVDDSQLPKDRFSAERLKGVDSTLKIQPAKLEDSAVYLCASSLGYGTDNTDTQYFGPGTRLTVL.

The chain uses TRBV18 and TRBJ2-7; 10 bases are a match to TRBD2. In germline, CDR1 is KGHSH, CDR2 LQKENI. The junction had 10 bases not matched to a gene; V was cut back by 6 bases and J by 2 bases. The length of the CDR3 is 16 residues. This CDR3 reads CASSPPDGTSAYEQYF. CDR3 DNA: TGTGCCAGCTCCCCTCCCGACGGGACTAGCGCCTACGAGCAGTACTTC.

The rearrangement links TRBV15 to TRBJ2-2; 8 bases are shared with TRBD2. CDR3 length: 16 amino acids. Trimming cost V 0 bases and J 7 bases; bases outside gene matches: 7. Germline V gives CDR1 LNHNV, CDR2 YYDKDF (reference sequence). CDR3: CATSRDLVAGNGELFF. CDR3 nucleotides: TGTGCCACCAGCAGAGATCTGGTAGCGGGGAACGGGGAGCTGTTTTTT. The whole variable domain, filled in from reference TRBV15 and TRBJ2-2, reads DAMVIQNPRYQVTQFGKPVTLSCSQTLNHNVMYWYQQKSSQAPKLLFHYYDKDFNNEADTPDNFQSRRPNTSFCFLDIRSPGLGDTAMYLCATSRDLVAGNGELFFGEGSRLTVL.

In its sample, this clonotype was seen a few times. CDR3 sequence: CSARDGLAAAEQYF. DNA for the CDR3: TGCAGTGCTAGAGATGGGCTAGCGGCTGCCGAGCAGTACTTC. This rearrangement joins TRBV20-1 to TRBJ2-7; 7 bases align to TRBD2. The ends lost 0 bases at V and 6 bases at J; junction bases unmatched: 8. Per the germline V gene, CDR1 is DFQATT and CDR2 is SNEGSKA (reference sequence). The CDR3 spans 14 residues.

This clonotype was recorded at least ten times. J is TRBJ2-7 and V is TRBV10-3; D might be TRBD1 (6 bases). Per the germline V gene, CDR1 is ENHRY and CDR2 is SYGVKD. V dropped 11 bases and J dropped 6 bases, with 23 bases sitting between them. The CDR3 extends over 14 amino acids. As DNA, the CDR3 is TGTGCCGCCGGCCTCTCAGGGGAGTCGTCCGAGCAGTACTTC. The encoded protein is CAAGLSGESSEQYF.

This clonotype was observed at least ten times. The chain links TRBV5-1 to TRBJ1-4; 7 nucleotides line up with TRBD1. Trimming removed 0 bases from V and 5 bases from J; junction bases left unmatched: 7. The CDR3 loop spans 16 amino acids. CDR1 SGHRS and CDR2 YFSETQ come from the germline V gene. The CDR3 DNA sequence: TGCGCCAGCAGCTTGGATGTCAGGGGGGCAAATGAAAAACTGTTTTTT. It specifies CASSLDVRGANEKLFF. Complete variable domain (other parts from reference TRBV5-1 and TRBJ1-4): KAGVTQTPRYLIKTRGQQVTLSCSPISGHRSVSWYQQTPGQGLQFLFEYFSETQRNKGNFPGRFSGRQFSNSRSEMNVSTLELGDSALYLCASSLDVRGANEKLFFGSGTQLSVL.

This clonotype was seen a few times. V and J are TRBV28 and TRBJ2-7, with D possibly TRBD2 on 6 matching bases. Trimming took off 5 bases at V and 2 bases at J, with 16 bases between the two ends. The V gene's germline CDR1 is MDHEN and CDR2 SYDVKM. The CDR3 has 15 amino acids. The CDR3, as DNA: TGTGCCAGCAGTATCCCTACGGGAGCCCCCTACGAGCAGTACTTC. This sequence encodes CASSIPTGAPYEQYF.

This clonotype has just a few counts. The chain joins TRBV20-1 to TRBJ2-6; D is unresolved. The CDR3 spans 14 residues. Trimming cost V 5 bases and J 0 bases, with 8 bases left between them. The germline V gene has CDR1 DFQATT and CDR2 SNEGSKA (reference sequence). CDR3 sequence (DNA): TGCAGTGCTCCTCCAGACTCTGGGGCCAACGTCCTGACTTTC. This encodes CSAPPDSGANVLTF.

CDR3 in DNA: TGTGCCAGCAGCTTAGGGGCAGGGGGAACCTCTGGGGCCAACGTCCTGACTTTC. As protein: CASSLGAGGTSGANVLTF. The chain employs TRBV7-3 and TRBJ2-6; TRBD1 agrees at 7 bases. Germline lookup yields CDR1 SGHTA and CDR2 FQGTGA. The V gene end was trimmed by 2 bases and the J gene end by 0 bases; junction bases not matched to a gene: 7. The CDR3 consists of 18 residues. Complete variable domain (other parts from reference TRBV7-3 and TRBJ2-6): GAGVSQTPSNKVTEKGKYVELRCDPISGHTALYWYRQSLGQGPEFLIYFQGTGAADDSGLPNDRFFAVRPEGSVSTLKIQRTERGDSAVYLCASSLGAGGTSGANVLTFGAGSRLTVL.

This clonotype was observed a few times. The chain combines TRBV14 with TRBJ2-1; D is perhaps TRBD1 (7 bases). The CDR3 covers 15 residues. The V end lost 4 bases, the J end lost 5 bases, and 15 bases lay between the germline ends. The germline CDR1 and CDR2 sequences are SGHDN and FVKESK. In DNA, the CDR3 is TGTGCCAGCAGCCCGGCCAGGGGGGTCGACAATGAGCAGTTCTTC. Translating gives CASSPARGVDNEQFF.

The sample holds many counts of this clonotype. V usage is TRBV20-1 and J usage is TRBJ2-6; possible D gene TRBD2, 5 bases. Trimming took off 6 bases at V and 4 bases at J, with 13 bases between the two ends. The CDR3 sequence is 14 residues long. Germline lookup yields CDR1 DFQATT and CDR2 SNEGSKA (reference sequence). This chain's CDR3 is CSAPEAAGANVLTF. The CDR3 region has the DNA TGCAGTGCCCCGGAGGCAGCCGGGGCCAACGTCCTGACTTTC.

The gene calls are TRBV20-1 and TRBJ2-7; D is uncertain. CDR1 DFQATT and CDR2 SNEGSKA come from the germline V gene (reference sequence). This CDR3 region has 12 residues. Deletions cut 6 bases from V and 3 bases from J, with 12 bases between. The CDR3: CSARGRYYEQYF. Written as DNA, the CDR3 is TGCAGTGCCCGAGGACGGTACTACGAGCAGTACTTC.

This CDR3 reads CASTTYVAGDYEQYF. The CDR3 DNA follows: TGTGCCAGCACGACTTATGTAGCGGGAGATTACGAGCAGTACTTC. The chain joins TRBV28 to TRBJ2-7; 9 positions match TRBD2. The CDR3 contains 15 residues. Germline V gene sequence: CDR1 MDHEN, CDR2 SYDVKM. Trimming took 7 bases from V and 4 from J; bases not matched to a gene: 11.

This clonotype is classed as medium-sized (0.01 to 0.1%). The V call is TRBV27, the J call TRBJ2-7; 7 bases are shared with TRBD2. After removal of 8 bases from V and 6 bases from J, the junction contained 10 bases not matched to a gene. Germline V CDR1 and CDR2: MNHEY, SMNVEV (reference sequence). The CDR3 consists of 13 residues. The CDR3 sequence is CASRRTSVSEQYF. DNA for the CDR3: TGTGCCAGCCGGAGGACTAGTGTCTCCGAGCAGTACTTC.